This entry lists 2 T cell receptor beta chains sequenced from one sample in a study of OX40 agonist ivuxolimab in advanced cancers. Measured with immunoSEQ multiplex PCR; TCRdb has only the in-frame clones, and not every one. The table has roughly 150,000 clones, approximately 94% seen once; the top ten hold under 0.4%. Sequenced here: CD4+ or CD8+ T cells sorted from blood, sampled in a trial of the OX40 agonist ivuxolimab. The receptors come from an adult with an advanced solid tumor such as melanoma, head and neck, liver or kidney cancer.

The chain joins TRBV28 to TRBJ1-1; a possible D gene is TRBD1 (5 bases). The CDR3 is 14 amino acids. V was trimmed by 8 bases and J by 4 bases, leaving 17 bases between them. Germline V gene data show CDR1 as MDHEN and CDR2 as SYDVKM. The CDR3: CASHGGGRATEAFF. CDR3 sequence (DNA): TGTGCCAGCCACGGGGGGGGAAGGGCCACTGAAGCTTTCTTT.

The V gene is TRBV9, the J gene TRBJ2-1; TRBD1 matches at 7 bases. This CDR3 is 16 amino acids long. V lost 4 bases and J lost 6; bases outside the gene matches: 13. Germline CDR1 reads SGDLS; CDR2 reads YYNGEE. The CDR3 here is CASSLPRGSAGNEQFF. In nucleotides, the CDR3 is TGTGCCAGCAGCTTACCCAGGGGGTCTGCTGGCAATGAGCAGTTCTTC.